Below are 24 T cell receptor beta chains sequenced from a single sample in a study of blood T cell repertoires in COVID-19 (dated by TCRdb to the early 2020s). Library construction relied on the immunoSEQ multiplex PCR assay. Sourced from immuneACCESS, this table was stored by TCRdb with only in-frame sequences that have V and J called. A share of the clones is absent; for the studies checked, an unresolved V gene accounts for under half, and the remainder has no known explanation. The sample table records 220,000 or so clones; around 90% of these occur just once. The biggest ten clones account for roughly 15% of the sample. Sequencing was carried out using PBMCs or T cells enriched from blood (not recorded which). These receptors all come from a man aged 25 to 40 who had been exposed to COVID-19.

J is TRBJ1-5 and V is TRBV5-1; D is perhaps TRBD1 (5 bases). V shed 5 bases and J shed 2 bases, with 17 bases lying between them. Per germline, CDR1 SGHRS and CDR2 YFSETQ. This CDR3 is built from 16 residues. CDR3 protein: CASSYPGVLGNQPQHF. CDR3 DNA sequence: TGCGCCAGCAGTTATCCGGGGGTTTTAGGCAATCAGCCCCAGCATTTT.

CDR3 amino acids: CASASAGTNQPQHF. Here the CDR3 DNA reads TGTGCCAGTGCTTCAGCGGGCACCAATCAGCCCCAGCATTTT. The chain employs TRBV19 and TRBJ1-5; no clear D gene. The CDR3 has 14 residues. Trimming stripped 8 bases from V and 3 bases from J, with 14 bases between. From germline, CDR1 is LNHDA and CDR2 SQIVND (reference sequence). The variable domain in full, completed from reference TRBV19 and TRBJ1-5, reads DGGITQSPKYLFRKEGQNVTLSCEQNLNHDAMYWYRQDPGQGLRLIYYSQIVNDFQKGDIAEGYSVSREKKESFPLTVTSAQKNPTAFYLCASASAGTNQPQHFGDGTRLSIL.

This clone occurred once. DNA for the CDR3: TGTGCCAGCTCACCGGGACAGGGGCCCTATAGCAATCAGCCCCAGCATTTT. Amino acid sequence: CASSPGQGPYSNQPQHF. V and J are TRBV18 and TRBJ1-5; TRBD1 aligns across 10 bases. Trimming removed 3 bases from V and 0 bases from J; junction bases left unmatched: 5. The length of the CDR3 is 17 residues. Germline assignment: CDR1 KGHSH and CDR2 LQKENI.

The chain carries TRBV6-5 and TRBJ1-5, with D possibly matching TRBD1 (5 bases). V lost 7 bases and J lost 2, with 12 bases in between. The CDR3 sequence is 14 residues long. Germline assignment: CDR1 MNHEY and CDR2 SVGAGI. Here the CDR3 DNA reads TGTGCCAGCACTGGAACCAGGGGCAATCAGCCCCAGCATTTT. It encodes CASTGTRGNQPQHF.

This sequence joins TRBV4-2 and TRBJ2-5; D is perhaps TRBD2 (5 bases). The CDR3 length is 13 residues. V was clipped by 1 base and J by 9 bases, with 12 bases between them. Germline V gives CDR1 LGHNA, CDR2 YNFKEQ. CDR3 amino acids: CASSQVEGRAQYF. CDR3 nucleotides: TGTGCCAGCAGCCAAGTCGAGGGTCGGGCCCAGTACTTC.

The rearrangement uses TRBV2 and TRBJ2-5; D unresolved. CDR3 length equals 14 residues. Germline V gene sequence: CDR1 SNHLY, CDR2 FYNNEI. Trimming shortened V by 8 bases and J by 2 bases, and 15 bases separated the two germline ends. CDR3 region: CASLFAAQQETQYF. For the CDR3, the DNA is TGTGCCAGCCTTTTTGCGGCCCAACAAGAGACCCAGTACTTC.

This clone has just one count. This chain uses TRBV13 with TRBJ2-3; 8 bases match TRBD1. The V gene's germline CDR1 is PRHDT and CDR2 FYEKMQ (reference sequence). There are 14 residues in the CDR3. The J segment lost 2 bases and the V segment lost 8 bases, leaving 6 bases of the junction unmatched. The CDR3 DNA reads TGTGCCAGCGGAAGGGACAGGACCACAGATACGCAGTATTTT. This encodes CASGRDRTTDTQYF.

This clone has just a few counts. The chain recombines TRBV6-5 with TRBJ1-2, with TRBD1 matching 8 bases. Germline V gene sequence: CDR1 MNHEY, CDR2 SVGAGI. The CDR3 has 14 amino acids. With 7 bases clipped from V and 4 bases from J, the junction kept 8 bases outside the gene matches. The CDR3 coding sequence is TGTGCCAGCACCCCCGGACAGGGTACCTATGGCTACACCTTC. Translation: CASTPGQGTYGYTF.

The gene calls are TRBV6-4 and TRBJ2-2; the D gene is possibly TRBD2 (6 bases). There are 18 residues in the CDR3. Germline assignment: CDR1 MRHNA and CDR2 SNTAGT. The germline V and J ends were trimmed by 10 bases and 7 bases, with 31 bases remaining between them. The chain's CDR3 is CATPKEARGNGKGGELFF. The CDR3 bases are TGTGCCACCCCTAAAGAGGCCCGCGGGAACGGTAAGGGCGGGGAGCTGTTTTTT.

This clone was detected many times. The chain joins TRBV2 to TRBJ1-6, with TRBD1 matching over 9 bases. The germline gives CDR1 SNHLY, CDR2 FYNNEI. This CDR3 is 17 amino acids long. V lost 3 bases, J lost 1 base, and 4 bases stayed unmatched. The CDR3, as DNA: TGTGCCAGCAGTGAGGACAGGGGTTCGTCCTATAATTCACCCCTCCACTTT. This translates into CASSEDRGSSYNSPLHF.

The count of this clone is one. This chain uses TRBV7-2 with TRBJ1-5, with 8 bases identical to TRBD1. Germline loops: CDR1 SGHTA, CDR2 FQGNSA. The junction had 10 bases not matched to a gene; V was cut back by 2 bases and J by 4 bases. The CDR3 contains 17 residues. DNA for the CDR3: TGTGCCAGCAGCTTAATAGGAGTACAGGGGGGAAATCAGCCCCAGCATTTT. Protein product: CASSLIGVQGGNQPQHF.

This sequence joins TRBV9 and TRBJ2-2, with 7 nucleotides matching TRBD2. With 2 bases clipped from V and 7 bases from J, the junction kept 5 bases outside the gene matches. The CDR3 sequence is 14 residues long. CDR1 and CDR2 from the germline V gene are SGDLS and YYNGEE. Written as DNA, the CDR3 is TGTGCCAGCAGCGTCCGGACGGGGGGCGGGGAGCTGTTTTTT. Its translation is CASSVRTGGGELFF. The full variable domain, completed using reference TRBV9 and TRBJ2-2, is DSGVTQTPKHLITATGQRVTLRCSPRSGDLSVYWYQQSLDQGLQFLIQYYNGEERAKGNILERFSAQQFPDLHSELNLSSLELGDSALYFCASSVRTGGGELFFGEGSRLTVL.

The CDR3 reads CASSQRKDRSRPEAFF. As DNA, the CDR3 is TGCGCCAGCAGCCAACGAAAAGACAGGAGCAGACCTGAAGCTTTCTTT. The chain uses TRBV4-1 and TRBJ1-1, with D perhaps matching TRBD1 (6 bases). V lost 2 bases to trimming and J lost 6 bases, with 19 bases between them. Germline V gene data show CDR1 as MGHRA and CDR2 as YSYEKL. CDR3 length equals 16 residues.

The V and J genes are TRBV7-6 and TRBJ2-1, with TRBD2 matching 15 bases. This CDR3 is 16 amino acids long. J gave up 10 bases and V 5 bases, and 9 bases lay outside the gene matches. Germline CDR1 and CDR2: SGHVS and FNYEAQ. CDR3 sequence: CASSATGLAGGSEQFF. The CDR3 DNA reads TGTGCCAGCAGCGCAACTGGACTAGCGGGGGGGTCAGAGCAGTTCTTC. The full variable domain, with the rest looked up from reference TRBV7-6 and TRBJ2-1, is GAGVSQSPRYKVTKRGQDVALRCDPISGHVSLYWYRQALGQGPEFLTYFNYEAQQDKSGLPNDRFSAERPEGSISTLTIQRTEQRDSAMYRCASSATGLAGGSEQFFGPGTRLTVL.

The chain joins TRBV6-5 to TRBJ1-2, with a possible D match to TRBD1 (5 bases). V dropped 5 bases and J dropped 6 bases, with 13 bases sitting between them. CDR1 and CDR2 from the germline V gene are MNHEY and SVGAGI. CDR3 length: 13 amino acids. The chain's CDR3 is CASSPRDSHGYTF. The CDR3 nucleotides are TGTGCCAGCAGTCCCCGGGACTCTCATGGCTACACCTTC.

The chain uses TRBV7-9 and TRBJ1-1; unclear D gene. From germline, CDR1 is SEHNR and CDR2 FQNEAQ (reference sequence). This CDR3 contains 14 residues. The germline V and J ends were trimmed by 1 base and 1 base, with 7 bases remaining between them. The CDR3 spells CASSLVLANTEAFF. The CDR3, as DNA: TGTGCCAGCAGCTTAGTGTTGGCGAACACTGAAGCTTTCTTT.

The CDR3 loop reads CASTPTGPNTGELFF. The CDR3, as DNA: TGTGCCAGCACCCCAACAGGGCCGAACACCGGGGAGCTGTTTTTT. The chain combines TRBV6-5 with TRBJ2-2; D is possibly TRBD1 (6 bases). The V and J ends lost 7 bases and 0 bases respectively, with 12 bases between them. The length of the CDR3 is 15 residues. Germline lookup yields CDR1 MNHEY and CDR2 SVGAGI.

The J gene is TRBJ1-2, the V gene TRBV11-1, with D possibly matching TRBD1 (5 bases). The CDR3 sequence is 13 residues long. Trimming pared 5 bases from V and 6 bases from J, leaving 13 bases between. Germline V CDR1 and CDR2: SGHAT, FQDESV (reference sequence). CDR3 amino acids: CASSPQGGHGYTF. The CDR3 nucleotides are TGTGCCAGCAGCCCTCAGGGTGGACATGGCTACACCTTC.

The chain combines TRBV20-1 with TRBJ2-1; D unresolved. The CDR3 runs 12 residues. Trimming removed 3 bases from V and 3 bases from J, with 6 bases in between. Germline CDR1 DFQATT, CDR2 SNEGSKA (reference sequence). CDR3 amino acids: CSASSRYNEQFF. The CDR3 DNA reads as TGCAGTGCTAGTTCTCGCTACAATGAGCAGTTCTTC.

To note about this clone: One end of the junction varies from germline; a read error may be responsible. The V and J genes are TRBV11-3 and TRBJ1-1; D may be TRBD1 (5 bases). Germline V gives CDR1 SGHNT, CDR2 YENEEA. The CDR3 is 11 residues long. The CDR3 region has the DNA TGCGCCAGCAGCGGGGGGGGTCGAGCTTTCTTT. The encoded protein is CASSGGGRAFF.

J is TRBJ1-1 and V is TRBV10-2; possible D gene TRBD1, 5 bases. CDR3 length: 11 amino acids. V was pared by 3 bases and J by 9 bases, with 8 bases between. The germline V gene has CDR1 WSHSY and CDR2 SAAADI. The CDR3 region has the DNA TGCGCCAGCAGTGAAGACAGTCAAGCTTTCTTT. It encodes CASSEDSQAFF.

This clone came up once. The V and J genes are TRBV28 and TRBJ2-5, with TRBD1 as a possible D gene (5 bases). The V end was cut by 7 bases, the J end by 1 base, with 10 bases between. The CDR3 has 13 amino acids. Looked up from germline, CDR1 is MDHEN and CDR2 is SYDVKM. CDR3: CASTLGAQETQYF. CDR3 in DNA: TGTGCCAGCACCCTTGGGGCCCAAGAGACCCAGTACTTC.

The J gene is TRBJ1-6, the V gene TRBV7-6; perhaps TRBD1 as D (5 bases). The CDR3 spans 20 residues. V lost 1 base and J 5 bases, leaving 24 bases between the germline ends. Germline loops: CDR1 SGHVS, CDR2 FNYEAQ. The CDR3 is CASSLVAGGVRGKNNSPLHF. For the CDR3, the DNA is TGTGCCAGCAGCTTAGTTGCGGGGGGTGTGCGAGGAAAGAATAATTCACCCCTCCACTTT. Filled out from reference TRBV7-6 and TRBJ1-6, the complete variable domain reads GAGVSQSPRYKVTKRGQDVALRCDPISGHVSLYWYRQALGQGPEFLTYFNYEAQQDKSGLPNDRFSAERPEGSISTLTIQRTEQRDSAMYRCASSLVAGGVRGKNNSPLHFGNGTRLTVT.

This chain uses TRBV19 with TRBJ2-6; TRBD1 is a possible D gene (5 bases). This CDR3 comprises 16 residues. Between the trimmed V and J ends, which lost 3 bases and 1 base, there was a span of 10 bases. The germline CDR1 and CDR2 sequences are LNHDA and SQIVND (reference sequence). CDR3 in amino acids: CASSILPGSGANVLTF. The DNA of the CDR3 is TGTGCCAGTAGTATCCTCCCAGGGTCTGGGGCCAACGTCCTGACTTTC. Together with reference TRBV19 and TRBJ2-6, the CDR3 gives the full variable domain: DGGITQSPKYLFRKEGQNVTLSCEQNLNHDAMYWYRQDPGQGLRLIYYSQIVNDFQKGDIAEGYSVSREKKESFPLTVTSAQKNPTAFYLCASSILPGSGANVLTFGAGSRLTVL.